The rows below give T cell receptor beta chains drawn from one sample of a study of blood T cells in healthy people across ages. TCRdb independently ran MiXCR on the 5' RACE reads; one entry per CDR3 protein. Counted here are hundreds of thousands of distinct CDR3 sequences, under 65% occurring once; the ten biggest clones make up 13%. Input material: blood. These receptors were obtained from a woman over 75 in good health. CDR3s leave out the opening cysteine and the closing phenylalanine or tryptophan.

J: TRBJ2-3; V: TRBV5-5; length: 10; CDR3: ASRRSTDTQY
J: TRBJ1-3; V: TRBV4-3; length: 17; CDR3: ASSQDWDSGSNSGNTIY
J: TRBJ2-3; V: TRBV20-1; length: 13; CDR3: SARDTGGNTDTQY
J: NA; V: TRBV20-1; length: 10; CDR3: SGNQEGYEQY
J: TRBJ1-6; V: TRBV4-1; length: 14; CDR3: ASSQDRGLNNSPLH
J: TRBJ2-5; V: TRBV3-1; length: 12; CDR3: ASSQRGNSETQY
J: TRBJ2-2; V: TRBV7-3; length: 15; CDR3: ASSLTSGRAMAGELF
J: TRBJ2-1; V: TRBV9; length: 13; CDR3: ASSVRGTLYNEQF
J: TRBJ2-1; V: TRBV3-1; length: 12; CDR3: ASSQGRTVDEQF
J: TRBJ2-3; V: TRBV5-1; length: 14; CDR3: ASSPHIAGGTDTQY
J: TRBJ1-5; V: TRBV7-8; length: 13; CDR3: ASSLADSTDQPQH
J: TRBJ2-7; V: TRBV19; length: 11; CDR3: ASSIQNSYEQY
J: TRBJ2-1; V: TRBV4-1; length: 14; CDR3: ASSQARLAGGYEQF
J: TRBJ2-6; V: TRBV11-2; length: 15; CDR3: ASSLSSLGSGANVLT
J: TRBJ2-3; V: TRBV30; length: 14; CDR3: AWSVLAGGRTDTRY
J: TRBJ2-7; V: TRBV12-3/TRBV12-4; length: 13; CDR3: ASSLASSSSYEQY
J: TRBJ1-6; V: TRBV7-8; length: 12; CDR3: ASSLGTGGGLVH
J: TRBJ2-1; V: TRBV5-1; length: 11; CDR3: ASSREPENEQF
J: TRBJ2-1; V: TRBV3-1; length: 13; CDR3: ASSRADRGGNEQF
J: TRBJ1-2; V: TRBV28; length: 12; CDR3: ASRLPGAARGYT
J: TRBJ2-1; V: TRBV9; length: 16; CDR3: ASSVAAERTSGFYEQF
J: TRBJ2-1; V: TRBV20-1; length: 11; CDR3: SARLPILNEQF
J: TRBJ1-5; V: TRBV2; length: 13; CDR3: ASSAGRNSNQPQH
J: TRBJ2-1; V: TRBV4-2; length: 15; CDR3: ASSQDLRGGRGETQF
J: TRBJ1-4; V: TRBV7-2; length: 15; CDR3: ASSLAPPGTGNEKLF
J: TRBJ2-3; V: TRBV30; length: 14; CDR3: ASSTGTGLSTDTQY
J: TRBJ1-1; V: TRBV6-6; length: 10; CDR3: ASILQNTEAF
J: TRBJ2-7; V: TRBV12-3/TRBV12-4; length: 11; CDR3: ASRLASGYEQY
J: TRBJ2-4; V: TRBV20-1; length: 13; CDR3: SAWSGPSPKNIQY
J: TRBJ2-7; V: TRBV9; length: 13; CDR3: ASSRGGPTFYEQY
J: TRBJ2-7; V: TRBV3-1; length: 13; CDR3: ASSPRLAGRDEQY
J: TRBJ2-2; V: TRBV7-3; length: 14; CDR3: ASSSLLAGGPGELF
J: TRBJ1-2; V: TRBV7-9; length: 12; CDR3: ASSLVLAGYGYT
J: TRBJ1-1; V: TRBV5-1; length: 11; CDR3: ASKKDPDTEAF
J: TRBJ2-1; V: TRBV24-1; length: 14; CDR3: ATSDYRDRQYNEQF
J: TRBJ1-2; V: TRBV10-3; length: 12; CDR3: AIMTGRANYGYT
J: TRBJ2-7; V: TRBV20-1; length: 11; CDR3: SASLQSTYEQY
J: TRBJ2-3; V: TRBV12-3/TRBV12-4; length: 12; CDR3: ASTPLRNTDTQY
J: TRBJ2-1; V: TRBV9; length: 14; CDR3: ASSVDLAGGYNEQF
J: TRBJ2-7; V: TRBV20-1; length: 11; CDR3: SARDLVGYEQY
J: TRBJ2-3; V: TRBV7-3; length: 13; CDR3: ASSLGGRAFDTQY
J: TRBJ2-1; V: TRBV6-6; length: 9; CDR3: ASSSQDEQF
J: TRBJ1-6; V: TRBV12-1; length: 14; CDR3: ASSLDRPTRNSPLH
J: TRBJ2-4; V: TRBV5-1; length: 13; CDR3: ASSSGRTGINIQY
J: TRBJ2-7; V: TRBV28; length: 13; CDR3: ASSSPDRGKGEQY
J: TRBJ2-6; V: TRBV7-8; length: 17; CDR3: ASSIRQGNRFSGANVLT
J: TRBJ1-2; V: TRBV30; length: 12; CDR3: AWSDGSTNYGYT
J: TRBJ2-4; V: TRBV12-3/TRBV12-4; length: 15; CDR3: ASSSYSDNPAKNIQY
J: TRBJ2-3; V: TRBV20-1; length: 12; CDR3: SAVPRQGGETQY
J: TRBJ2-7; V: TRBV20-1; length: 15; CDR3: SARDTASAMSSYEQY
J: NA; V: TRBV27; length: 12; CDR3: ASRGSGRSYEQY
J: TRBJ1-5; V: TRBV28; length: 10; CDR3: ASSLQWQPQH
J: TRBJ2-3; V: TRBV7-6; length: 16; CDR3: ASSPVQGVGASTDTQY
J: TRBJ2-1; V: TRBV9; length: 11; CDR3: ASSVARTTEQF
J: TRBJ2-3; V: TRBV15; length: 13; CDR3: ATSRRTGFTDTQY